A single sample gave rise to the 22 T cell receptor beta chains below, sequenced in a study of blood T cell repertoires in COVID-19. TCRdb keeps only in-frame clones here, not all; method: immunoSEQ multiplex PCR. The sample records 200,000 to 250,000 clones, 80% being singletons. What was sequenced was peripheral blood. The receptors stem from a woman aged 70-85 years with acute or convalescent COVID-19.

The chain couples TRBV18 to TRBJ2-3; 7 bases map to TRBD1. This CDR3 comprises 15 residues. Trimming took 1 base from V and 6 from J; bases not matched to a gene: 7. Germline V gene data show CDR1 as KGHSH and CDR2 as LQKENI. The CDR3 sequence is CASSPQATGLDTQYF. In nucleotides, the CDR3 is TGTGCCAGCTCACCACAAGCGACAGGGTTGGATACGCAGTATTTT.

The CDR3 bases are TGTGCCACTCGGGACAGGGTAGGGGAGACCCAGTACTTC. Its protein is CATRDRVGETQYF. The chain joins TRBV10-3 to TRBJ2-5, with TRBD1 identical over 9 bases. Germline-derived CDR1 and CDR2 are ENHRY and SYGVKD. This CDR3 is 13 amino acids long. Losses at the gene ends were 10 bases for V and 5 bases for J; bases not matched to a gene: 8.

This clone has a handful of counts. The chain combines TRBV27 with TRBJ1-1; TRBD1 matches 9 bases. J lost 7 bases, V lost 5 bases, and 8 bases had no gene match. CDR3 length equals 14 residues. Germline CDR1 MNHEY, CDR2 SMNVEV (reference sequence). CDR3 amino acids: CASSPPSDRGEAFF. In DNA form, the CDR3 reads TGTGCCAGCAGTCCGCCATCGGACAGGGGTGAAGCTTTCTTT.

The genes are TRBV24-1 and TRBJ2-3; 8 bases align to TRBD1. V shed 4 bases, J shed 2 bases, and the junction held 4 bases outside the gene matches. Germline CDR1 reads KGHDR; CDR2 reads SFDVKD. The length of the CDR3 is 15 residues. This chain's CDR3 is CATSDPGGLTDTQYF. In DNA, the CDR3 is TGTGCCACCAGTGACCCAGGGGGCCTCACAGATACGCAGTATTTT.

The chain uses TRBV5-1 and TRBJ1-5; D perhaps matches TRBD1 (5 bases). CDR3 size: 15 residues. V was pared by 0 bases and J by 2 bases, with 9 bases between. Germline lookup yields CDR1 SGHRS and CDR2 YFSETQ. CDR3 bases: TGCGCCAGCAGCTTGGAGGGGCAGGGCAATCAGCCCCAGCATTTT. It translates to CASSLEGQGNQPQHF.

A remark on this clone: The same CDR3 can be traced to other DNA sequences in this sample. The V and J genes are TRBV21-1 and TRBJ2-2; the table's D call, TRBD2, was not checked against the DNA. TRBV21-1 is deemed a pseudogene. The CDR3 length is 15 residues. CDR3 sequence (DNA): TGTGCCAGCAGCAAAGCAATAGCGGTATACGGGGAGCTGTTTTTT. Amino acids: CASSKAIAVYGELFF.

The chain links TRBV9 to TRBJ2-5, with D tentatively TRBD1 (6 bases). Trimming took 5 bases from V and 5 from J, leaving 13 bases between them. Germline V gene lookup returns CDR1 SGDLS and CDR2 YYNGEE. The CDR3 sequence is 13 residues long. The CDR3 here is CASSSTGPETQYF. CDR3 nucleotides: TGTGCCAGCAGTTCCACAGGGCCCGAGACCCAGTACTTC. The full variable domain, in which reference TRBV9 and TRBJ2-5 provide the parts outside the CDR3, is DSGVTQTPKHLITATGQRVTLRCSPRSGDLSVYWYQQSLDQGLQFLIQYYNGEERAKGNILERFSAQQFPDLHSELNLSSLELGDSALYFCASSSTGPETQYFGPGTRLLVL.

This clone was recorded once. V gene TRBV5-3 combines with J gene TRBJ2-7, with TRBD1 matching 9 bases. TRBV5-3 is noted as an ORF with a role that remains uncertain. V was pared by 4 bases and J by 1 base, with 0 bases of the junction left unmatched. This CDR3 is built from 13 residues. CDR3 bases: TGTGCCAGAAGCGGGACAGGGTCCTACGAGCAGTACGTC. Translating it yields CARSGTGSYEQYV.

V usage is TRBV5-1 and J usage is TRBJ1-4; D not resolved. Germline V gives CDR1 SGHRS, CDR2 YFSETQ. The V gene lost 0 bases and the J gene lost 3 bases, with 9 bases spanning the gap. The CDR3 runs 15 residues. CDR3 nucleotides: TGCGCCAGCAGCTTGGCAGCGACTGCTAATGAAAAACTGTTTTTT. It specifies CASSLAATANEKLFF.

The chain carries TRBV30 and TRBJ1-5; D is unclear. Deletions cut 2 bases from V and 3 bases from J, with 5 bases between. CDR1 and CDR2 from the germline V gene are GTSNPN and SVGIG (reference sequence). The CDR3 consists of 12 residues. In DNA form, the CDR3 reads TGTGCCTGGAGTTCCCTCAATCAGCCCCAGCATTTT. It encodes CAWSSLNQPQHF.

The chain couples TRBV6-5 to TRBJ1-5, with D perhaps matching TRBD1 (5 bases). V lost 8 bases and J lost 5, with 13 bases in between. This CDR3 contains 13 residues. Germline values: CDR1 MNHEY, CDR2 SVGAGI. The CDR3 here is CASRDGGDQPQHF. CDR3 in DNA: TGTGCCAGCCGAGACGGGGGAGATCAGCCCCAGCATTTT.

There are many counts of this clone. The genes are TRBV5-1 and TRBJ2-7, with TRBD2 identical over 10 bases. There are 18 residues in the CDR3. Looked up from germline, CDR1 is SGHRS and CDR2 is YFSETQ. The V and J ends lost 4 bases and 3 bases, in that order; junction bases with no gene match: 16. The CDR3 region is CASSPDLSSTSGLYEQYF. The CDR3 nucleotides are TGCGCCAGCAGCCCCGACCTTTCCTCGACTAGCGGGCTCTACGAGCAGTACTTC.

The chain carries TRBV4-1 and TRBJ2-7; TRBD1 matches 8 bases. The V gene end was trimmed by 1 base and the J gene end by 3 bases; junction bases not matched to a gene: 8. CDR3 length: 16 amino acids. Germline CDR1 reads MGHRA; CDR2 reads YSYEKL. The CDR3 is CASSQGLGQGYYEQYF. CDR3 nucleotides: TGCGCCAGCAGCCAAGGCCTCGGACAGGGTTACTACGAGCAGTACTTC.

This chain uses TRBV18 with TRBJ2-7, with D maybe TRBD2 (5 bases). Per the germline V gene, CDR1 is KGHSH and CDR2 is LQKENI. V lost 3 bases and J lost 5, with 14 bases in between. The CDR3 is made up of 14 amino acids. The CDR3 bases are TGTGCCAGCTCACCCCCAGGACTTACACACGAGCAGTACTTC. Translating gives CASSPPGLTHEQYF.

The rearrangement links TRBV3-1 (or the pseudogene TRBV3-2) to TRBJ1-2; maybe TRBD1 (6 bases). With 0 bases removed from V and 3 bases from J, the gap between germline ends came to 11 bases. There are 15 residues in the CDR3. In germline, CDR1 is LGHDT, CDR2 YNNKEL (reference sequence). The CDR3, as DNA: TGTGCCAGCAGCCAAGAGTCGAAGGGGGACTATGGCTACACCTTC. Its protein product is CASSQESKGDYGYTF.

This chain links TRBV27 with TRBJ2-3; 13 nucleotides align to TRBD2. Germline CDR1 is MNHEY and CDR2 is SMNVEV (reference sequence). V gave up 5 bases and J gave up 0 bases; unmatched junction bases: 17. The CDR3 is made up of 21 amino acids. This CDR3 is CASSPPWTSGGLEGSTDTQYF. The CDR3 DNA sequence: TGTGCCAGCAGTCCCCCATGGACTAGCGGGGGCCTCGAGGGAAGCACAGATACGCAGTATTTT.

The chain couples TRBV7-3 to TRBJ2-2; D possibly corresponds to TRBD2 (5 bases). This CDR3 region has 16 residues. Germline loops: CDR1 SGHTA, CDR2 FQGTGA. V dropped 5 bases and J dropped 1 base, with 14 bases sitting between them. CDR3 coding DNA: TGTGCCAGCAGCCCCCAAGCAGCGGTGAACACCGGGGAGCTGTTTTTT. It codes for CASSPQAAVNTGELFF.

This rearrangement joins TRBV4-1 to TRBJ2-5; TRBD2 matches 14 bases. The CDR3 consists of 19 residues. Germline trimming cut 4 bases from V and 0 bases from J; bases unmatched to any gene: 10. Per germline, CDR1 MGHRA and CDR2 YSYEKL. The DNA of the CDR3 is TGCGCCAGCAGCCCCCTGAGGGGACTAGCGGGGGATTACCAAGAGACCCAGTACTTC. This encodes CASSPLRGLAGDYQETQYF.

V and J are TRBV19 and TRBJ2-7; 7 bases are shared with TRBD1. The V segment lost 6 bases and the J segment 2 bases; nucleotides outside the gene matches: 10. Germline CDR1 LNHDA, CDR2 SQIVND (reference sequence). The CDR3 runs 15 residues. DNA for the CDR3: TGTGCCAGTAGCCCCCGGGCAGGGGGAACCTACGAGCAGTACTTC. Protein sequence: CASSPRAGGTYEQYF. The whole variable domain, filled in from reference TRBV19 and TRBJ2-7, reads DGGITQSPKYLFRKEGQNVTLSCEQNLNHDAMYWYRQDPGQGLRLIYYSQIVNDFQKGDIAEGYSVSREKKESFPLTVTSAQKNPTAFYLCASSPRAGGTYEQYFGPGTRLTVT.

This rearrangement joins TRBV2 to TRBJ2-5; 9 bases align to TRBD2. The CDR3 runs 15 residues. Germline-derived CDR1 and CDR2 are SNHLY and FYNNEI. The V segment lost 5 bases and the J segment 2 bases; nucleotides outside the gene matches: 6. CDR3 DNA sequence: TGTGCCAGCAGTAGCGGGGGGCCTCCTCAAGAGACCCAGTACTTC. As protein: CASSSGGPPQETQYF.

This chain joins TRBV7-9 and TRBJ2-7, with a weak D call TRBD2 (8 bases). V lost 1 base, J lost 0 bases, and 16 bases lay in between. Germline values: CDR1 SEHNR, CDR2 FQNEAQ (reference sequence). The CDR3 length is 17 residues. CDR3 bases: TGTGCCAGCAGCTTAGTTGCGGGGGGACAGCTCTCCTACGAGCAGTACTTC. It encodes CASSLVAGGQLSYEQYF. The full variable domain, in which reference TRBV7-9 and TRBJ2-7 provide the parts outside the CDR3, is DTGVSQNPRHKITKRGQNVTFRCDPISEHNRLYWYRQTLGQGPEFLTYFQNEAQLEKSRLLSDRFSAERPKGSFSTLEIQRTEQGDSAMYLCASSLVAGGQLSYEQYFGPGTRLTVT.

The genes are TRBV5-1 and TRBJ2-1, with TRBD2 identical over 11 bases. Germline CDR1 is SGHRS and CDR2 is YFSETQ. V gave up 5 bases and J gave up 7 bases; unmatched junction bases: 5. The CDR3 is 14 residues long. For the CDR3, the DNA is TGCGCCAGCAGGGAGACTAGCGGGGCTAATGAGCAGTTCTTC. Its protein is CASRETSGANEQFF.